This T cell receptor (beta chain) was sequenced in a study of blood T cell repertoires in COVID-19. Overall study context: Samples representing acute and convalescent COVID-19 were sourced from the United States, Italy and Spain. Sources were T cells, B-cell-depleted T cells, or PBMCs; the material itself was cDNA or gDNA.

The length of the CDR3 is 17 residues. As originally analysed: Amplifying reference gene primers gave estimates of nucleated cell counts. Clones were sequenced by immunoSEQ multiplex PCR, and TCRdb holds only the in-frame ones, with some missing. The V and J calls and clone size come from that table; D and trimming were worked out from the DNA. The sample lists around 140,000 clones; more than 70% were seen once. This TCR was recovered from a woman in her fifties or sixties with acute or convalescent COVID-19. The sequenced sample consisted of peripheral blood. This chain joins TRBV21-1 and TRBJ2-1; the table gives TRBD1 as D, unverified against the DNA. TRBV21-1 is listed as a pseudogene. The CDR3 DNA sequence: TGTGCCAGCAGCAAAGATAGGGGCGCGACAAATTACAATGAGCAGTTCTTC. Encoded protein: CASSKDRGATNYNEQFF.